The rows below give T cell receptor beta chains drawn from one sample of a study of identical twins. TCRdb re-called the 5' RACE reads through MiXCR, storing one row per CDR3 protein. This sample has approximately 1.8 million distinct CDR3 sequences, with 32% found just once. The sample was cord blood. These receptors all stem from a newborn girl in good health. CDR3s include the opening cysteine and the closing phenylalanine or tryptophan. The D gene is left open where the match is weak. Some rows mark clone size as missing; the rest say once, few, many or name a class of expanded clone.

v_gene: TRBV6-2/TRBV6-3
abundance: few
d_gene: TRBD1
j_gene: TRBJ2-2
CDR3nt: TGTGCCAGCAGTTCCGGGACAGCTTACACCGGGGAGCTGTTTTTT
CDR3aa: CASSSGTAYTGELFF

v_gene: TRBV27
abundance: NA
d_gene: TRBD2
j_gene: TRBJ2-7
CDR3nt: TGTGCCAGCAGTTTTATAGGGCTAGCGGGCACCCACGAGCAGTACTTC
CDR3aa: CASSFIGLAGTHEQYF

v_gene: TRBV5-1
abundance: NA
d_gene: NA
j_gene: TRBJ2-3
CDR3nt: TGCGCCAGCAGCTCGGCCTCGACGCAGTATTTT
CDR3aa: CASSSASTQYF

v_gene: TRBV7-9
abundance: NA
d_gene: TRBD1
j_gene: TRBJ1-5
CDR3nt: TGTGCCAGCAGCTTTTTTGGACAGGGACCAAATCAGCCCCAGCATTTT
CDR3aa: CASSFFGQGPNQPQHF

v_gene: TRBV2
abundance: many
d_gene: NA
j_gene: TRBJ2-3
CDR3nt: TGTGCCAGCAGTGAACTAGCCAGCACAGATACGCAGTATTTT
CDR3aa: CASSELASTDTQYF

v_gene: TRBV7-9
abundance: NA
d_gene: TRBD1
j_gene: TRBJ1-5
CDR3nt: TGTGCCAGCAGCTTAGCGGGGACAGGGCATCAGCCCCAGCATTTT
CDR3aa: CASSLAGTGHQPQHF

v_gene: TRBV28
abundance: NA
d_gene: NA
j_gene: TRBJ2-7
CDR3nt: TGTGCCAGCAGCCTAATCACAGGGATCCACGAGCAGTACTTC
CDR3aa: CASSLITGIHEQYF

v_gene: TRBV5-4
abundance: NA
d_gene: TRBD2
j_gene: TRBJ2-3
CDR3nt: TGTGCCAGCAAGCGAGCGGGAGCAACAGATACGCAGTATTTT
CDR3aa: CASKRAGATDTQYF

v_gene: TRBV20-1
abundance: NA
d_gene: NA
j_gene: TRBJ2-3
CDR3nt: TGCAGTGCTAGTAGCAGCCGGGAAAGCACAGATACGCAGTATTTT
CDR3aa: CSASSSRESTDTQYF

v_gene: TRBV30
abundance: NA
d_gene: NA
j_gene: TRBJ1-2
CDR3nt: TGTGCCTGGAGTACGGGGGGCAGGGGCTATGGCTACACCTTC
CDR3aa: CAWSTGGRGYGYTF

v_gene: TRBV12-3/TRBV12-4
abundance: few
d_gene: NA
j_gene: TRBJ1-2
CDR3nt: TGTGCCAGTCGGACAGACTTTAATGGCTACACCTTC
CDR3aa: CASRTDFNGYTF

v_gene: TRBV20-1
abundance: NA
d_gene: NA
j_gene: TRBJ2-7
CDR3nt: TGCAGTGCTAGAGATCCGGGCGGCCACACCTACGAGCAGTACTTC
CDR3aa: CSARDPGGHTYEQYF

v_gene: TRBV7-2
abundance: few
d_gene: NA
j_gene: TRBJ2-2
CDR3nt: TGTGCCAGCAGCCCTAGGGCGAACACCGGGGAGCTGTTTTTT
CDR3aa: CASSPRANTGELFF

v_gene: TRBV20-1
abundance: few
d_gene: NA
j_gene: TRBJ2-3
CDR3nt: TGCAGTGCTAGAAAGGGGGGGGCAGATACGCAGTATTTT
CDR3aa: CSARKGGADTQYF

v_gene: TRBV3-1
abundance: few
d_gene: TRBD1
j_gene: TRBJ2-3
CDR3nt: TGTGCCAGCAGCCTCGACAGGGCCGAGGATACGCAGTATTTT
CDR3aa: CASSLDRAEDTQYF

v_gene: TRBV15
abundance: NA
d_gene: NA
j_gene: TRBJ2-6
CDR3nt: TGTGCCACCAGCAGAAACAAGAGGGATCCAAGCTCTGGGGCCAACGTCCTGACTTTC
CDR3aa: CATSRNKRDPSSGANVLTF

v_gene: TRBV27
abundance: NA
d_gene: TRBD1
j_gene: TRBJ1-2
CDR3nt: TGTGCCAGCAGTTTTTACCAGGGGGCTAACTATGGCTACACCTTC
CDR3aa: CASSFYQGANYGYTF

v_gene: TRBV4-1
abundance: few
d_gene: TRBD2
j_gene: TRBJ2-3
CDR3nt: TGCGCCAGCAGCCAAGTGTTCCCTAAGCGGGGGAGTAGCACAGATACGCAGTATTTT
CDR3aa: CASSQVFPKRGSSTDTQYF

v_gene: TRBV7-2
abundance: NA
d_gene: NA
j_gene: TRBJ2-1
CDR3nt: TGTGCCAGCAGCTTAGTTACGGCGGGCAATGAGCAGTTCTTC
CDR3aa: CASSLVTAGNEQFF

v_gene: TRBV4-2
abundance: few
d_gene: NA
j_gene: TRBJ2-1
CDR3nt: TGTGCCAGCAGCCAGAGCGTTCTTGGCGGAGGGAGCTCCTACAATGAGCAGTTCTTC
CDR3aa: CASSQSVLGGGSSYNEQFF

v_gene: TRBV20-1
abundance: NA
d_gene: NA
j_gene: TRBJ2-1
CDR3nt: TGCAGTGCTAGAAACAGGGAGACCCAGTTCTTC
CDR3aa: CSARNRETQFF

v_gene: TRBV12-3/TRBV12-4
abundance: NA
d_gene: NA
j_gene: TRBJ2-1
CDR3nt: TGTGCCAGCAGCTCCGGGACAAGAAAGGATGAGCAGTTCTTC
CDR3aa: CASSSGTRKDEQFF

v_gene: TRBV4-1
abundance: NA
d_gene: NA
j_gene: TRBJ2-7
CDR3nt: TGCGCCAGCAGCCAAGATCAGAACACTCAGTACTTC
CDR3aa: CASSQDQNTQYF

v_gene: TRBV20-1
abundance: NA
d_gene: NA
j_gene: TRBJ1-4
CDR3nt: TGCAGTGCTAGAAGTCCCGACATGGGGGAAAAACTGTTTTTT
CDR3aa: CSARSPDMGEKLFF

v_gene: TRBV10-1
abundance: NA
d_gene: NA
j_gene: TRBJ2-2
CDR3nt: TGCGCCAGCAGTGAGTCGGGGAACACCGGGGAGCTGTTTTTT
CDR3aa: CASSESGNTGELFF

v_gene: TRBV6-2/TRBV6-3
abundance: NA
d_gene: TRBD2
j_gene: TRBJ2-3
CDR3nt: TGTGCCAGCAGTTATCCTAGCGGGGGCGCAGATACGCAGTATTTT
CDR3aa: CASSYPSGGADTQYF

v_gene: TRBV7-2
abundance: NA
d_gene: NA
j_gene: TRBJ2-7
CDR3nt: TGTGCCAGCAGCGCCGGAAACCCCTACGAGCAGTACTTC
CDR3aa: CASSAGNPYEQYF

v_gene: TRBV20-1
abundance: NA
d_gene: TRBD2
j_gene: TRBJ2-1
CDR3nt: TGCAGTGCTAGGTCGGGACTAGCTTTGAGCTCCTACAATGAGCAGTTCTTC
CDR3aa: CSARSGLALSSYNEQFF

v_gene: TRBV7-9
abundance: NA
d_gene: NA
j_gene: TRBJ2-7
CDR3nt: TGTGCCAGCAGCCAGCGAGACGGCTCCTACAATGAGCAGTACTTC
CDR3aa: CASSQRDGSYNEQYF

v_gene: TRBV7-2
abundance: NA
d_gene: NA
j_gene: TRBJ2-1
CDR3nt: TGTGCCAGCAGCCCGGGACCCGCCTACAATGAGCAGTTCTTC
CDR3aa: CASSPGPAYNEQFF

v_gene: TRBV12-3/TRBV12-4
abundance: NA
d_gene: NA
j_gene: TRBJ2-2
CDR3nt: TGTGCCAGCAGTTTAGGCCCATACAGGGACACCGGGGAGCTGTTTTTT
CDR3aa: CASSLGPYRDTGELFF

v_gene: TRBV7-6
abundance: NA
d_gene: NA
j_gene: TRBJ2-1
CDR3nt: TGTGCCAGCAGCTTTCGGTCGGGAGAGGGGTTCAATGAGCAGTTCTTC
CDR3aa: CASSFRSGEGFNEQFF

v_gene: TRBV20-1
abundance: NA
d_gene: NA
j_gene: TRBJ2-3
CDR3nt: TGCAGTGCTAGTTTTACGCAGTATTTT
CDR3aa: CSASFTQYF